The present T cell receptor beta chain was sequenced within a study of CD8 T cells in ankylosing spondylitis. TCRdb recomputed calls from the 5' RACE reads with MiXCR, one row per CDR3 protein. The sample shows about 200,000 distinct CDR3 sequences, roughly 13% of them seen only once. Sequencing was done on a sample of blood, either unsorted or a sorted T cell fraction (not recorded which). The sequence was obtained from a male donor with ankylosing spondylitis or in good health (not recorded which).

This CDR3 is CASSPTREIKNYGYTF. For the CDR3, the DNA is TGCGCCAGCAGCCCAACCAGGGAGATTAAAAACTATGGCTACACCTTC. The V call is TRBV5-1, the J call TRBJ1-2; tentative D call: TRBD1 (5 bases). This CDR3 contains 16 residues. CDR1 and CDR2 (germline): SGHRS, YFSETQ. Trimming cost V 4 bases and J 2 bases, with 18 bases left between them. The full variable domain, its missing parts supplied by reference TRBV5-1 and TRBJ1-2, is KAGVTQTPRYLIKTRGQQVTLSCSPISGHRSVSWYQQTPGQGLQFLFEYFSETQRNKGNFPGRFSGRQFSNSRSEMNVSTLELGDSALYLCASSPTREIKNYGYTFGSGTRLTVV.